This entry describes one TCR beta chain. This sample is drawn from a study of T cell changes during pregnancy in multiple sclerosis. Clones were sequenced by immunoSEQ multiplex PCR, and TCRdb holds only the in-frame ones, with some missing. This table holds approximately 50,000 clones, about nine tenths found once. The CDR3 covers 14 residues. With 6 bases removed from V and 4 bases from J, the gap between germline ends came to 15 bases. CDR1 and CDR2 from the germline V gene are LNHDA and SQIVND (reference sequence). The clonotype comes from a female donor in good health, enrolled as a control in a pregnancy study. The J gene is TRBJ2-5, the V gene TRBV19, with a tentative D call TRBD1 (6 bases). Specimen: CD4+ T cells from peripheral blood mononuclear cells, collected after pregnancy. CDR3 coding DNA: TGTGCCAGTAGAGGGGAACAGGGTCGAGAGACCCAGTACTTC. As protein: CASRGEQGRETQYF.